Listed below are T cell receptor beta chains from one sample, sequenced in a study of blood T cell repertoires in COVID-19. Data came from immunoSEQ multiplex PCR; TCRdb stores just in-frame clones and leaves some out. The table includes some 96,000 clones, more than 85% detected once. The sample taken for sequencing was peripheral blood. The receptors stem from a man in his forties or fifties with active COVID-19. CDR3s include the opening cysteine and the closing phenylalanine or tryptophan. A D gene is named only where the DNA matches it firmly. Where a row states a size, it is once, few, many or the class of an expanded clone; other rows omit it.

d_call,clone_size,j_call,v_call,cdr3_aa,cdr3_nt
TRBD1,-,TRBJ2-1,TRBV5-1,CASSVLPGQGFDEQFF,TGCGCCAGCAGCGTACTGCCGGGACAGGGTTTCGATGAGCAGTTCTTC
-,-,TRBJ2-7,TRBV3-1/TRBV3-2,CASSPTGGPSYEQYF,TGTGCCAGCAGCCCGACGGGGGGCCCCTCCTACGAGCAGTACTTC
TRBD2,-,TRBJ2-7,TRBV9,CASSGAGGPYEQYF,TGTGCCAGCAGCGGAGCGGGGGGGCCTTACGAGCAGTACTTC
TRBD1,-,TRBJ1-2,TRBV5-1,CASGTGGLNNGYTF,TGCGCCAGCGGGACAGGGGGTTTAAATAATGGCTACACCTTC
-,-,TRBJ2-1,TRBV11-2,CASSLREGGAAGQFF,TGTGCCAGCAGCTTACGAGAGGGGGGGGCCGCTGGGCAGTTCTTC
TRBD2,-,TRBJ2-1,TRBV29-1,CSVEGLAGASYNEQFF,TGCAGCGTTGAAGGGCTAGCGGGAGCTTCCTACAATGAGCAGTTCTTC
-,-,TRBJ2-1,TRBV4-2,CASSSRSEQFF,TGTGCCAGCAGCTCTCGGTCCGAGCAGTTCTTC
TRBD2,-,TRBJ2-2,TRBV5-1,CASSLVVAGPGELFF,TGCGCCAGCAGCTTGGTAGTAGCGGGGCCCGGGGAGCTGTTTTTT
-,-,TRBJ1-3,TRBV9,CASSALGGQTSGNTIYF,TGTGCCAGCAGCGCCCTGGGGGGGCAGACCTCTGGAAACACCATATATTTT
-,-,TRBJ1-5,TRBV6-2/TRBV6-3,CASSYRQGRNQPQHF,TGTGCCAGCAGTTACAGGCAGGGGCGCAATCAGCCCCAGCATTTT
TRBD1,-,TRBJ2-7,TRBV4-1,CASSQGVRDRLYEQYF,TGCGCCAGCAGCCAAGGGGTCCGGGACAGACTCTACGAGCAGTACTTC
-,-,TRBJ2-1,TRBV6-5,CASSSSTAGMYNEQFF,TGTGCCAGCAGTTCGTCCACCGCAGGGATGTACAATGAGCAGTTCTTC
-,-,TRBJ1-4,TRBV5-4,CASSTEGATNEKLFF,TGTGCCAGCAGCACCGAGGGTGCAACTAATGAAAAACTGTTTTTT
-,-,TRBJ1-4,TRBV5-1,CASSSQGGTNEKLFF,TGCGCCAGCAGCTCACAGGGAGGGACTAATGAAAAACTGTTTTTT
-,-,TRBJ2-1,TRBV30,CAWTRAGSQKGEQFF,TGTGCCTGGACTCGGGCGGGGAGCCAAAAGGGTGAGCAGTTCTTC
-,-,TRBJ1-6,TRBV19,CATRGQSSYNSPLHF,TGTGCCACCCGAGGACAGAGCTCCTATAATTCACCCCTCCACTTT
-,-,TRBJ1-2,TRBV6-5,CASNVGDYGYTF,TGTGCCAGCAACGTAGGGGACTATGGCTACACCTTC
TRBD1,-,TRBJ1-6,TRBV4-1,CASSHYLSRDRGNSPLHF,TGCGCCAGCAGCCATTATCTCTCCCGGGACAGGGGAAATTCACCCCTCCACTTT
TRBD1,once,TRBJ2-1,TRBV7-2,CASSSGQGDNEQFF,TGTGCCAGCAGCTCGGGACAGGGAGACAATGAGCAGTTCTTC
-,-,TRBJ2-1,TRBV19,CASSIAGTKSSYNEQFF,TGTGCCAGTAGTATAGCAGGGACAAAGAGCTCCTACAATGAGCAGTTCTTC
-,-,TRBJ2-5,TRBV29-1,CSVEAPPSGRIRETQYF,TGCAGCGTTGAAGCCCCCCCTTCCGGGAGAATTAGAGAGACCCAGTACTTC
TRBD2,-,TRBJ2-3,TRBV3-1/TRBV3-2,CASSPPSGGARTQYF,TGTGCCAGCAGCCCGCCTAGCGGGGGGGCCCGTACGCAGTATTTT
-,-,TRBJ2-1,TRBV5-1,CASSLPTLAEVGSEQFF,TGCGCCAGCAGCCTCCCGACCTTAGCGGAGGTTGGTAGTGAGCAGTTCTTC
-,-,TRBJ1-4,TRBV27,CASSNLDSLYEKLFF,TGTGCCAGCAGTAACCTCGACAGCCTGTATGAAAAACTGTTTTTT
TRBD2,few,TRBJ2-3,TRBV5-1,CASSPTGLAGGTVWDTQYF,TGCGCCAGCAGCCCAACGGGACTAGCGGGGGGGACGGTTTGGGATACGCAGTATTTT
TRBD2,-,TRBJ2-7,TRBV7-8,CASSSREGYEQYF,TGTGCCAGCAGCTCCAGGGAGGGCTACGAGCAGTACTTC